This TCR beta chain was sequenced for a study of shared clonotypes between healthy human individuals. Trimming took 8 bases from V and 7 from J; bases not matched to a gene: 7. Germline CDR1 and CDR2: SEHNR and FQNEAQ (reference sequence). The CDR3 covers 13 residues. This table comes from immunoSEQ multiplex PCR, and its TCRdb copy is limited to in-frame clones, with some not included. This sample carries 110,000 or so clones, about 70% of them seen once, and the ten largest clones take about 23%. This clone has a handful of counts. The chain links TRBV7-9 to TRBJ2-1; 8 bases are shared with TRBD2. The source material was memory CD8+ T cells sorted from blood. The subset is: CD45RO+ cells pooled with CCR7-negative TemRA cells. The origin of this receptor is a woman in her thirties in good health. CDR3 sequence reads: CASGKREINEQFF. Here the CDR3 DNA reads TGTGCCAGCGGCAAGCGGGAGATAAATGAGCAGTTCTTC.